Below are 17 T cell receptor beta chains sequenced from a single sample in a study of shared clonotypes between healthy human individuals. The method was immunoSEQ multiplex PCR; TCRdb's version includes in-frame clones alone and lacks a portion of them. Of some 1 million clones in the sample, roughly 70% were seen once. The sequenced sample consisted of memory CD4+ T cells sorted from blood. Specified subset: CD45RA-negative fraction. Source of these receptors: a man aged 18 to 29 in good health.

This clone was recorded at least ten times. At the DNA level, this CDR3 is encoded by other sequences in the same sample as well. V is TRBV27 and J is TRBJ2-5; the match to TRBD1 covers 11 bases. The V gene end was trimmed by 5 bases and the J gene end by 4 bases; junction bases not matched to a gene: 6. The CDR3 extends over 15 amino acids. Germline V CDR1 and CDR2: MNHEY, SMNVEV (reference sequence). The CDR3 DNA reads TGTGCCAGCAGTCTCGGACAGGGGGCGAGAGAGACCCAGTACTTC. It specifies CASSLGQGARETQYF.

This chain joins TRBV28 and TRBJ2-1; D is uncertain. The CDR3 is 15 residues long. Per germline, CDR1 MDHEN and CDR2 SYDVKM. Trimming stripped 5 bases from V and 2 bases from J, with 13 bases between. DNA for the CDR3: TGTGCCAGCAGTCAAGACTTCGGAACCTACAATGAGCAGTTCTTC. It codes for CASSQDFGTYNEQFF.

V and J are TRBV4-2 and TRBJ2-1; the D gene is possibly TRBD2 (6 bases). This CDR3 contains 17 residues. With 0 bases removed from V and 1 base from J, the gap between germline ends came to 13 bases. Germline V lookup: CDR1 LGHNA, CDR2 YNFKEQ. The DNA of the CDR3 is TGTGCCAGCAGCCAAGATCGTACGGCGGGGTCCTACAATGAGCAGTTCTTC. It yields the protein CASSQDRTAGSYNEQFF.

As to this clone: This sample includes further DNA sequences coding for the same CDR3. DNA for the CDR3: TGTGCCAGCTCACCACGTTTGAACAATGAGCAGTTCTTC. It specifies CASSPRLNNEQFF. The rearrangement joins TRBV18 to TRBJ2-1; D unclear. The CDR3 runs 13 residues. Trimming removed 1 base at V and 5 bases at J, with 6 bases between. Germline lookup yields CDR1 KGHSH and CDR2 LQKENI. Supplemented by reference TRBV18 and TRBJ2-1, the full variable domain reads NAGVMQNPRHLVRRRGQEARLRCSPMKGHSHVYWYRQLPEEGLKFMVYLQKENIIDESGMPKERFSAEFPKEGPSILRIQQVVRGDSAAYFCASSPRLNNEQFFGPGTRLTVL.

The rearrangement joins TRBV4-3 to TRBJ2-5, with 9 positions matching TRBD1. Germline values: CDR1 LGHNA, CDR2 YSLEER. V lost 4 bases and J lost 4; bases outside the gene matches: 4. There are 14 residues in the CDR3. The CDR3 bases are TGCGCCAGCAGCCGAAACAGGGGGCCAGAGACCCAGTACTTC. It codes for CASSRNRGPETQYF.

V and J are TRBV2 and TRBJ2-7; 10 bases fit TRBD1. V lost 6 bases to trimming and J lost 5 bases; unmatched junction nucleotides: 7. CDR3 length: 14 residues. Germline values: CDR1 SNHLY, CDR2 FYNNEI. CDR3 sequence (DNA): TGTGCCAGCAGAAGGGACAGGGGCTTAGACGAGCAGTACTTC. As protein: CASRRDRGLDEQYF.

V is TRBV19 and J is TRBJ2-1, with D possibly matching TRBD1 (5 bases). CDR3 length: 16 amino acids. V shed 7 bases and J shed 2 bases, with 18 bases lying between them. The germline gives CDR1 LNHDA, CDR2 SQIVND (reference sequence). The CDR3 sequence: CASTPPWGSPYNEQFF. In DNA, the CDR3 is TGTGCCAGTACTCCTCCTTGGGGCTCCCCCTACAATGAGCAGTTCTTC.

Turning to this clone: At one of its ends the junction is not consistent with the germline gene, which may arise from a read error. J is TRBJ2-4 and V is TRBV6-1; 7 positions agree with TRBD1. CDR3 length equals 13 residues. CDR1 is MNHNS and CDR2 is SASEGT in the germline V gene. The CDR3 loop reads CASSEGGQRLLVF. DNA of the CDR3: TGTGCCAGCAGTGAAGGGGGACAGCGTCTGCTCGTTTTC.

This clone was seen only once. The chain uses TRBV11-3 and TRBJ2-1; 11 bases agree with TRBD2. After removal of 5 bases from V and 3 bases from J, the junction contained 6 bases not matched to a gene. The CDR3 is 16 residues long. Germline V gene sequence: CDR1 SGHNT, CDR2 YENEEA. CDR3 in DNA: TGTGCCAGCAGCCACGGACTAGCGGGCCTCTACAATGAGCAGTTCTTC. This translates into CASSHGLAGLYNEQFF. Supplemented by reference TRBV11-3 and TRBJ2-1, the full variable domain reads EAGVVQSPRYKIIEKKQPVAFWCNPISGHNTLYWYLQNLGQGPELLIRYENEEAVDDSQLPKDRFSAERLKGVDSTLKIQPAELGDSAVYLCASSHGLAGLYNEQFFGPGTRLTVL.

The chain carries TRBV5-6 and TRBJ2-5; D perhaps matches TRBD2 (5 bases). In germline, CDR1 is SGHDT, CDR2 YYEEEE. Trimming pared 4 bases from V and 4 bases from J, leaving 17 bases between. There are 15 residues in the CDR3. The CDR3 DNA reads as TGTGCCAGCAGCCCCACCGGGCGGGTGGGAGAGACCCAGTACTTC. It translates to CASSPTGRVGETQYF.

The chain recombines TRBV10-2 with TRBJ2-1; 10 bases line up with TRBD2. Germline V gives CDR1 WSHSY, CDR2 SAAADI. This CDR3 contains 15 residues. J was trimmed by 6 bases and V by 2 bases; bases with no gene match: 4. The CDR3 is CASSEVAGGRNEQFF. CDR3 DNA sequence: TGCGCCAGCAGTGAGGTAGCGGGAGGTCGCAATGAGCAGTTCTTC.

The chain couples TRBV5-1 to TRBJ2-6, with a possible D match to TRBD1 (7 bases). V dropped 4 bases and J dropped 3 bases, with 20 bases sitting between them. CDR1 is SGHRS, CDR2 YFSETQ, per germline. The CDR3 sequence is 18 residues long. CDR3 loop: CASSESGRGVRGANVLTF. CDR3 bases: TGCGCCAGCAGCGAGTCTGGCAGGGGGGTACGTGGGGCCAACGTCCTGACTTTC.

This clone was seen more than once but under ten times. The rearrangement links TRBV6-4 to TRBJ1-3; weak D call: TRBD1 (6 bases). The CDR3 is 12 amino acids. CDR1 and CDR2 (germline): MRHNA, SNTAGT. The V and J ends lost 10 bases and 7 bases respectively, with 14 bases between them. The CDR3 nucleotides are TGTGCCACCTTCGGGGGGCGGAACACCATATATTTT. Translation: CATFGGRNTIYF.

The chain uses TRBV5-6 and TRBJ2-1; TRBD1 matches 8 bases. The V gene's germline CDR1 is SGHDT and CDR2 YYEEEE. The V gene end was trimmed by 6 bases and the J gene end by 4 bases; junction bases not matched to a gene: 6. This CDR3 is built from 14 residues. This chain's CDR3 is CASNPDRAYNEQFF. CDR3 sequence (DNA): TGTGCCAGCAACCCGGACAGGGCTTACAATGAGCAGTTCTTC.

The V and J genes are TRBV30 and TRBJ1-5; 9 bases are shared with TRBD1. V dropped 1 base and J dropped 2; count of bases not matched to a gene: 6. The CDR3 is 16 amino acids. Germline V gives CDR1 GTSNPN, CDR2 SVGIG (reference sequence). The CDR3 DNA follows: TGTGCCTGGAGTGCGGGACAGGGCTTGCGCAATCAGCCCCAGCATTTT. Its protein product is CAWSAGQGLRNQPQHF. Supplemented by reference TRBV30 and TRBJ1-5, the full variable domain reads SQTIHQWPATLVQPVGSPLSLECTVEGTSNPNLYWYRQAAGRGLQLLFYSVGIGQISSEVPQNLSASRPQDRQFILSSKKLLLSDSGFYLCAWSAGQGLRNQPQHFGDGTRLSIL.

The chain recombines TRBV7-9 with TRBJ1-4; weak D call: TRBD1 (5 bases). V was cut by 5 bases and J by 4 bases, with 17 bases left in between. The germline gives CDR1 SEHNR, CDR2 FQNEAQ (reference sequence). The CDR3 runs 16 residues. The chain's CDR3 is CASSPGEAGGNEKLFF. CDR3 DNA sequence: TGTGCCAGCAGCCCGGGGGAAGCCGGCGGTAATGAAAAACTGTTTTTT.

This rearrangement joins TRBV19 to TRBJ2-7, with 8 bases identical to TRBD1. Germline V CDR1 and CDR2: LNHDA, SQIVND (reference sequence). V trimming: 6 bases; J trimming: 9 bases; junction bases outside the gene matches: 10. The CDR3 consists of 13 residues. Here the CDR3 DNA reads TGTGCCAGTAGCAAACAGGGGGTCGGTGTGCAGTACTTC. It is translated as CASSKQGVGVQYF.